This T cell receptor beta chain was found in a study of blood T cells in healthy people across ages (dated by TCRdb to about 2015). About the investigation overall: In model experiments, template switching captured roughly one uniquely barcoded TCR beta cDNA molecule for every two T cells. The donors were split into four age groups: young (average about 15 years), middle-aged (around 40), aged (roughly 60) and long-lived (approximately 80). The study measured age-related changes in TCR beta repertoire diversity using deep sequencing normalized with unique cDNA molecular identifiers. To avoid experimental bias, donors of different ages were randomly spread across the sequencing lanes. The study analyzed two additional independent replicas of 1 million unique cDNA reads from the same blood draw for two donors, one aged 18 to 30 and one aged 80 or older.

The roughly 39 donors, aged about 6 to 100 years, were systemically healthy Caucasian individuals from Russia. Each donor gave approximately 9.3 milliliters of peripheral blood, collected into EDTA-treated Vacutainer tubes. Ficoll-Paque density-gradient centrifugation was used to isolate PBMCs, with at least 6.5 million per sample. Total RNA was extracted from PBMCs with Trizol reagent, with at least 6 micrograms obtained per sample. Naive CD45RAhigh/CD27high T cell percentages were measured by flow cytometry on a PBMC aliquot from every donor. CDR1 and CDR2 are drawn from the germline V gene: ENHRY, SYGVKD. V sheds 10 bases and J sheds 4 bases, leaving 14 bases between their ends. Including the terminal cysteine and phenylalanine, the CDR3 comprises 12 residues. Kept here is only the CDR3 DNA, which spans 36 bases and is read in frame from base 1. Receptors were amplified or captured by 5' RACE. Sequenced using an Illumina HiSeq 2500. The second PCR ran for about 6 to 11 cycles and used a J-beta primer mix along with a sample-barcoded 5' primer. A unique molecular identifier was introduced onto each TCR beta cDNA molecule by a template-switch 5' adaptor carrying 12 random nucleotides. At least 3 million CDR3-containing paired-end reads were obtained from each sample. The Mint cDNA synthesis kit, primed by a TRBC-specific oligonucleotide, was used to synthesize first-strand cDNA from all RNA. After uracil-DNA glycosylase treatment, a first 18-cycle PCR used universal primers M1SS and BC2_uni_R on all cDNA. Turning to the authors' computational methods: For normalization, 1 million high-quality reads were randomly selected from each sample, with every read carrying a distinct molecular identifier. Instead of being binned into consensus sequences, reads with shared molecular identifiers were discarded. MiTCR, run with a Q25 quality threshold and the strictest error-elimination algorithm, handled CDR3 identification, clonotype clustering and error correction. A nonparametric unseen species model using Euler transformation provided a lower-bound estimate of total TCR beta diversity. Starting from the raw public reads, TCRdb applied fastp trimming at Q25, assembled clones with MiXCR and retained in-frame beta chains. Merged by CDR3 protein, the rows form single entries marked with the most common genes and DNA. TCRdb, rather than the study authors, made the V and J calls. The sample contains 700,000 to 1,000,000 distinct CDR3 sequences, around 42% of them found a single time. In total, the top ten clones hold under 20% of the sample.

Broad study findings and their caveats: Donor CMV infection status was unknown, potentially confounding age-related changes in expanded clonotypes. As age increased, observed TCR beta diversity per million T cells dropped in a roughly linear way, and a significant reduction was already evident by age 40. The long-lived group showed more naive CD4+ T cells, fewer expanded clones and increased TCR diversity than the aged group, suggesting age selection. Bulk unsorted PBMC profiling prevented conclusive comparison of naive and antigen-experienced compartments. A strong correlation was found between observed TCR beta diversity and the percentage of naive T cells measured by flow cytometry. Estimates of total diversity based on one million sequenced T cells were considered lower bounds and underestimates.

The table lists this clonotype with many counts. Its antigen is still unknown. No per-base quality is available; no much larger clone lies one base away. The origin of this receptor is a man aged 60 to 69 in good health. This chain is built from TRBV10-3 and TRBJ2-7, with the D gene too uncertain to name. The sample was blood. The CDR3 has the sequence CATLDYRYEQYF. The DNA is TGTGCCACTTTAGATTATCGTTACGAGCAGTACTTC.